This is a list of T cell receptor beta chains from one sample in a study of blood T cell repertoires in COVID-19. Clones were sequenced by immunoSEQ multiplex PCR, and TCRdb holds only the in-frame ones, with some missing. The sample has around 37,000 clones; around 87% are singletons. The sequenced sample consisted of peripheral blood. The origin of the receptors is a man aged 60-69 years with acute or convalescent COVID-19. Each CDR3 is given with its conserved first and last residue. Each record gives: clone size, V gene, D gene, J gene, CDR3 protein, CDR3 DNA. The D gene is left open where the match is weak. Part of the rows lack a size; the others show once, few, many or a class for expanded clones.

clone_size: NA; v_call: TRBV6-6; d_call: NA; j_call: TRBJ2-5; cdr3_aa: CASRMALRGSQYF; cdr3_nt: TGTGCCAGCAGGATGGCCTTGCGGGGTTCCCAGTACTTC
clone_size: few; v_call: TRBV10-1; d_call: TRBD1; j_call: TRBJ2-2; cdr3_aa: CASSAGGTGELFF; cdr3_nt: TGCGCCAGCAGCGCAGGGGGCACCGGGGAGCTGTTTTTT
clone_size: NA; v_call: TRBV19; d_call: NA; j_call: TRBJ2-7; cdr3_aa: CASSPRGYEQYF; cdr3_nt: TGTGCCAGTAGTCCTCGGGGCTACGAGCAGTACTTC
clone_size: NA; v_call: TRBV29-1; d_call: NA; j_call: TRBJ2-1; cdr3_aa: CSVDTPDGFF; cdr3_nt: TGCAGCGTGGACACCCCCGACGGGTTCTTC
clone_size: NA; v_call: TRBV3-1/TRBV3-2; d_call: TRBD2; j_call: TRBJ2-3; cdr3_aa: CASSSGLAGSDTQYF; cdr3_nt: TGTGCCAGCAGCTCGGGACTAGCGGGATCAGATACGCAGTATTTT
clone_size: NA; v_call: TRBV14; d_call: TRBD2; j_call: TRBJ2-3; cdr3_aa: CASSPPTSGRSSTDTQYF; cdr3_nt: TGTGCCAGCAGCCCCCCCACTAGCGGGAGGTCTAGCACAGATACGCAGTATTTT
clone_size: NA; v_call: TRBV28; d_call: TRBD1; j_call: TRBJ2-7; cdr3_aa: CASRSEDRGYEQYF; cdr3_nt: TGTGCCAGCCGCTCAGAGGACAGGGGATACGAGCAGTACTTC
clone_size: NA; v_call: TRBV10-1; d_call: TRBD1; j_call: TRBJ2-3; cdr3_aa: CASTRSVQGTDTQYF; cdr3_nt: TGCGCCAGCACCAGATCAGTACAGGGGACAGATACGCAGTATTTT
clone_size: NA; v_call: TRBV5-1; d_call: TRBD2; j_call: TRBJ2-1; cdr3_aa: CASSSTSGHTIGTYNEQFF; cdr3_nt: TGCGCCAGCAGCTCCACTAGCGGTCACACCATTGGCACCTACAATGAGCAGTTCTTC
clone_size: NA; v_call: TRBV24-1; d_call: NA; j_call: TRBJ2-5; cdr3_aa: CATSEPDSGETQYF; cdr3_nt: TGTGCCACCAGTGAACCGGACTCAGGAGAGACCCAGTACTTC
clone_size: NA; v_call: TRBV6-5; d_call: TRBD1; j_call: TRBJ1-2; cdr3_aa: CASSYSRGQAYGYTF; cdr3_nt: TGTGCCAGCAGTTACTCCAGGGGGCAGGCCTATGGCTACACCTTC
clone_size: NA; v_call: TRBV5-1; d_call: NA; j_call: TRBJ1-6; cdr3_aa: CASSLYLGDNSPLHF; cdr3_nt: TGCGCCAGCAGCTTGTACCTAGGCGATAATTCACCCCTCCACTTT
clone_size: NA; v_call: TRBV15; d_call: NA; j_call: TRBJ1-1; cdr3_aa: CATSNGAGKAFF; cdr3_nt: TGTGCCACCAGTAACGGCGCGGGGAAGGCTTTCTTT
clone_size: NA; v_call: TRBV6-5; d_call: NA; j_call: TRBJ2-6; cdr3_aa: CASSYGGSGANVLTF; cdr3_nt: TGTGCCAGCAGTTACGGCGGTTCTGGGGCCAACGTCCTGACTTTC
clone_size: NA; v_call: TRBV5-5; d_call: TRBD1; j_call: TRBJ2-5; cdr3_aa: CASRTGGGETQYF; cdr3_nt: TGTGCCAGCAGAACAGGGGGCGGGGAGACCCAGTACTTC
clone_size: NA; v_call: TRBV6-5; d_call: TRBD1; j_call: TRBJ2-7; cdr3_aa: CATLNRGRSGEQYF; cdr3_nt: TGTGCCACCCTAAACAGGGGGCGTTCGGGCGAGCAGTACTTC
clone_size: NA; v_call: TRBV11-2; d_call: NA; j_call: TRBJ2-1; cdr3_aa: CASSMRVDEQFF; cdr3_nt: TGTGCCAGCAGCATGAGGGTGGATGAGCAGTTCTTC
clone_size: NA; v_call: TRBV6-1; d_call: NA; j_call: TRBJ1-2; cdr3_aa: CASSESLGHVPNGYTF; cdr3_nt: TGTGCCAGCAGTGAGTCTTTGGGACACGTACCGAATGGCTACACCTTC
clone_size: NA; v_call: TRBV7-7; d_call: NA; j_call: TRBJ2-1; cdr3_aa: CASSLVLAGSYNEQFF; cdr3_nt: TGTGCTAGCAGCTTAGTTTTGGCAGGCTCCTACAATGAGCAGTTCTTC
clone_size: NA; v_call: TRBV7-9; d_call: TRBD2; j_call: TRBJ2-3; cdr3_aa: CASSLNSGGGTDTQYF; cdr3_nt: TGTGCCAGCAGCTTAAATAGCGGGGGGGGCACAGATACGCAGTATTTT
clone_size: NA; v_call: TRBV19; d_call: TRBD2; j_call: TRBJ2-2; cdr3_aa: CASSTNPSGSNTGELFF; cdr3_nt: TGTGCCAGTAGTACTAATCCTAGCGGTTCGAACACCGGGGAGCTGTTTTTT
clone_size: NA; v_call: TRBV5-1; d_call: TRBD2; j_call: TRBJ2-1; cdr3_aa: CASSPFGTSGTQGIYNEQFF; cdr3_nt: TGCGCCAGCAGCCCATTCGGGACTAGCGGAACTCAGGGGATATACAATGAGCAGTTCTTC
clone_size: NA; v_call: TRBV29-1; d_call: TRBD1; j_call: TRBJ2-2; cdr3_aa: CSVDRPGQGTGELFF; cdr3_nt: TGCAGCGTTGATCGGCCGGGACAGGGTACCGGGGAGCTGTTTTTT
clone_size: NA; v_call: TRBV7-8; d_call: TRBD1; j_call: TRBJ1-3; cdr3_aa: CASSRQGVGNTIYF; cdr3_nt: TGTGCCAGCAGCCGACAGGGGGTGGGAAACACCATATATTTT
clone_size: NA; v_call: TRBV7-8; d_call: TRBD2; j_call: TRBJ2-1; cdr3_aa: CASSWTSGDNNEQFF; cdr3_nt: TGTGCCAGCAGCTGGACTAGCGGAGATAACAATGAGCAGTTCTTC
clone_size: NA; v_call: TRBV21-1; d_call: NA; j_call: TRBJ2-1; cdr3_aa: CASSKSRLGGDYNEQFF; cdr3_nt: TGTGCCAGCAGCAAATCCCGTCTCGGCGGGGATTACAATGAGCAGTTCTTC
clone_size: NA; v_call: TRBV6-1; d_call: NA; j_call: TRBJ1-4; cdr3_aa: CASSEYGSELFF; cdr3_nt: TGTGCCAGCAGTGAATACGGGTCTGAACTGTTTTTT
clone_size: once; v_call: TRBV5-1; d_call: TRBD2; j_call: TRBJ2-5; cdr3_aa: CASSLTSGKETQYF; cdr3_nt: TGCGCCAGCAGCTTGACTAGCGGAAAAGAGACCCAGTACTTC
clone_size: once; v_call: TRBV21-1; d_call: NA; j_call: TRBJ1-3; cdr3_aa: CASSNGGRDISGNTIYF; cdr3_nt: TGTGCCAGCAGCAATGGGGGCCGGGACATCTCTGGAAACACCATATATTTT
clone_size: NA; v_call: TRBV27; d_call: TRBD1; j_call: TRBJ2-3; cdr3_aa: CASSSNLQGADTQYF; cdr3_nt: TGTGCCAGCAGTTCAAATCTACAGGGGGCAGATACGCAGTATTTT
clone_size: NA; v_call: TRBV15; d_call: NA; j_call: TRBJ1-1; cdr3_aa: CATSPGRSITEAFF; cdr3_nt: TGTGCCACCAGCCCCGGGAGGTCGATAACTGAAGCTTTCTTT
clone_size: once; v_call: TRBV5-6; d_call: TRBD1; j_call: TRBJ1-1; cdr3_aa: CASSNQGGNTEAFF; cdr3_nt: TGTGCCAGCAGCAATCAGGGGGGCAACACTGAAGCTTTCTTT
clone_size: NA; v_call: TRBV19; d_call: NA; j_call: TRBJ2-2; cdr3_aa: CASSMSNRGTGELFF; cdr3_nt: TGTGCCAGTAGTATGAGTAATAGAGGCACCGGGGAGCTGTTTTTT
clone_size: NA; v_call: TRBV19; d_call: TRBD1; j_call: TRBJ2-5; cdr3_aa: CASSPTGTDTQYF; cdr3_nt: TGTGCCAGTAGTCCTACCGGGACAGACACCCAGTACTTC
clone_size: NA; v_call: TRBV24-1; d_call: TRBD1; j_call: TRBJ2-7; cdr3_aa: CATSASDRGRAEQYF; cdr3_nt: TGTGCCACCAGTGCCAGTGACAGGGGGCGAGCCGAGCAGTACTTC
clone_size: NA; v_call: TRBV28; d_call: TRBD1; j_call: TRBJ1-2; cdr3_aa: CASSSPRQGRGYTF; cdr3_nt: TGTGCCAGCAGTTCCCCCCGACAGGGTAGGGGCTACACCTTC
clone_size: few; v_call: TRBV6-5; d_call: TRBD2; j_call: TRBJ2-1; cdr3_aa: CASSLAGGPYNEQFF; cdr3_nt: TGTGCCAGCAGTTTAGCGGGAGGACCGTACAATGAGCAGTTCTTC
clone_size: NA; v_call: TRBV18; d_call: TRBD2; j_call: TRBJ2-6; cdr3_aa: CASSPSTSGSWKNSGANVLTF; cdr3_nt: TGTGCCAGCTCGCCTTCCACTAGCGGGAGCTGGAAAAACTCTGGGGCCAACGTCCTGACTTTC
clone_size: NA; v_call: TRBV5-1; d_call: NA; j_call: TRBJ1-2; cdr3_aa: CASRRSGVDYGGYTF; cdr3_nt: TGCGCCAGCAGGAGGTCTGGCGTGGATTATGGTGGCTACACCTTC
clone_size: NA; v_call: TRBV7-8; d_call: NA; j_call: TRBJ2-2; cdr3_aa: CASSLDGFAGELFF; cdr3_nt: TGTGCCAGCAGCTTAGACGGTTTCGCCGGGGAGCTGTTTTTT
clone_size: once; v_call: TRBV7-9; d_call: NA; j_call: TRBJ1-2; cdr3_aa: CASSLVAGSNYGYTF; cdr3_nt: TGTGCCAGCAGCTTAGTGGCAGGCTCCAACTATGGCTACACCTTC
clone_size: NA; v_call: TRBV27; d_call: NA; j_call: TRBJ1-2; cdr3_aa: CASSLTPGSLYGYTF; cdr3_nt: TGTGCCAGCAGTTTAACTCCAGGGTCCCTGTATGGCTACACCTTC
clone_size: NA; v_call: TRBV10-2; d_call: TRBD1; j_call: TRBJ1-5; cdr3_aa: CASSDGTGTSQPQHF; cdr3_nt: TGCGCCAGCAGTGATGGGACAGGGACGAGCCAGCCCCAGCATTTT
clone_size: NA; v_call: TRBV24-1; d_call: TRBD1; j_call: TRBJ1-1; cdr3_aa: CATSDSTGGEGNTEAFF; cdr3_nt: TGTGCCACCAGTGACTCTACAGGGGGCGAGGGGAACACTGAAGCTTTCTTT
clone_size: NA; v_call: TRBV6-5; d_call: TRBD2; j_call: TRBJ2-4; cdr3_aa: CASRSSGSWAIQYF; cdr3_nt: TGTGCCAGCAGGAGTAGCGGGAGTTGGGCCATTCAGTACTTC
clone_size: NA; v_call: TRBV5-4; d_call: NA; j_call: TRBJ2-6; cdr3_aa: CASSRRGRGANVLTF; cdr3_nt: TGTGCCAGCAGCCGCAGGGGTAGAGGGGCCAACGTCCTGACTTTC
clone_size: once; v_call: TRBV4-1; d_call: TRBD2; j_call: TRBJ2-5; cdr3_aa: CASSPMPSPSGRSQETQYF; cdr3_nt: TGCGCCAGCAGCCCGATGCCTTCCCCTAGCGGGAGGTCGCAAGAGACCCAGTACTTC
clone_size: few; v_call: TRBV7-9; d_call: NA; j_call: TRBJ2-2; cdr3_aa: CASSREPGELFF; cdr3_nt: TGTGCCAGCAGCCGGGAGCCCGGGGAGCTGTTTTTT
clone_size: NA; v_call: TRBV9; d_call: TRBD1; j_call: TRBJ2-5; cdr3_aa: CASSVPAGGETQYF; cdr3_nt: TGTGCCAGCAGCGTACCCGCAGGGGGTGAGACCCAGTACTTC
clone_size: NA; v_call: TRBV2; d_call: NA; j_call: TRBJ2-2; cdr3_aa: CARTNSSNTGELFF; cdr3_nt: TGTGCCCGTACGAACTCCTCGAACACCGGGGAGCTGTTTTTT
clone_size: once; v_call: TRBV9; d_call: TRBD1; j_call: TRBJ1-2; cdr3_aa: CASSVGLGGQVF; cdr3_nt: TGTGCCAGCAGCGTAGGACTAGGGGGCCAAGTCTTC
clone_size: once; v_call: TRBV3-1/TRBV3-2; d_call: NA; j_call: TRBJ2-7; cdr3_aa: CASSQAGAYEQYF; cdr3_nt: TGTGCCAGCAGCCAGGCAGGGGCCTACGAGCAGTACTTC
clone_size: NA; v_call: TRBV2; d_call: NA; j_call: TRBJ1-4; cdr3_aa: CASSDQGGEKLFF; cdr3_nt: TGTGCCAGCAGTGATCAGGGCGGTGAAAAACTGTTTTTT
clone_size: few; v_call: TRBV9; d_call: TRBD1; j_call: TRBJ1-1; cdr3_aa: CASSVGTGGGTTEAFF; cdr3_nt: TGTGCCAGCAGCGTAGGGACAGGGGGAGGAACCACTGAAGCTTTCTTT